This TCR beta chain was sequenced for a study of blood T cell repertoires in COVID-19. Study in general: From the United States, Italy and Spain came samples of acute and convalescent COVID-19.

V shed 0 bases, J shed 5 bases, and the junction held 8 bases outside the gene matches. Germline V gene data show CDR1 as SGDLS and CDR2 as YYNGEE. The CDR3 loop spans 17 amino acids. Participants were aged about 18 to 95 years, lived in under 30 US areas, and enrolled virtually. Categorization into cohorts depended on clinical history that participants reported. Clones were read by immunoSEQ multiplex PCR, and TCRdb kept only the in-frame ones, dropping some. The data show some 180,000 clones, around 82% seen once. The sample comprised PBMCs or T cells enriched from blood (not recorded which). The rearrangement joins TRBV9 to TRBJ1-5; 10 positions match TRBD1. The TCR comes from a woman aged 55-70 years with acute COVID-19. The CDR3 here is CASSVGSGGQGYQPQHF. Here the CDR3 DNA reads TGTGCCAGCAGCGTAGGGAGCGGGGGACAGGGGTATCAGCCCCAGCATTTT. The full variable domain, with the rest looked up from reference TRBV9 and TRBJ1-5, is DSGVTQTPKHLITATGQRVTLRCSPRSGDLSVYWYQQSLDQGLQFLIQYYNGEERAKGNILERFSAQQFPDLHSELNLSSLELGDSALYFCASSVGSGGQGYQPQHFGDGTRLSIL.